The clone carrying this TCR beta chain has ten or more counts. The target antigen is unknown. The record originates from a study of identical twins. Study-wide findings and caveats: There were fewer insertions in abundant cord blood beta clonotypes, but memory repertoires showed no such pattern. Invariant cells of the MAIT and iNKT types might have partly distorted the zero-insertion analyses.

The V segment lost 1 base and the J segment 0 bases; nucleotides outside the gene matches: 3. The CDR3 runs 16 residues. Germline loops: CDR1 DFQATT, CDR2 SNEGSKA (reference sequence). Unique molecular identifiers were present on cDNA, and template switching added a universal primer site. TCRdb re-derived calls from the 5' RACE reads in MiXCR, one entry per CDR3 protein. The sample holds some 900,000 distinct CDR3 sequences, 10% to 15% seen once. Another study also made use of these data, one on yellow fever vaccine responses in identical twins.

The TCR sequence derives from a woman aged 18-30 years in good health. The specimen sequenced was PBMCs. The rearrangement links TRBV20-1 to TRBJ1-4, with 9 bases lining up with TRBD1. CDR3 DNA: TGCAGTGCTAGAGCCACAGGGGGCTCAACTAATGAAAAACTGTTTTTT. Translated: CSARATGGSTNEKLFF.